The rows below give T cell receptor beta chains drawn from one sample of a study of T cell clusters in autoimmune cytopenias. TCRdb reprocessed the multiplex PCR reads, with one entry per CDR3 protein and no DNA. Its listing shows about 12,000 distinct CDR3 sequences. The same data also contributed to another study, on T cell repertoires in aging, cancer and after chemotherapy.

Sequencing was carried out using peripheral blood. These receptors were obtained from a human donor in good health. Both conserved end residues are part of each CDR3. Each record gives: J gene, V gene, clone size, CDR3 protein. Some rows have no size entry. The others give once, few or many, or a class for an expanded clone.

J gene: TRBJ1-1
V gene: TRBV18
clone size: .
CDR3 protein: CASSPNTGASEAFF

J gene: TRBJ2-3
V gene: TRBV29-1
clone size: medium-sized
CDR3 protein: CSVGQGSTDTQYF

J gene: TRBJ2-7
V gene: TRBV6-5
clone size: medium-sized
CDR3 protein: CASGVEGREQYF

J gene: TRBJ2-5
V gene: TRBV27
clone size: .
CDR3 protein: CASMQGGLETQYF

J gene: TRBJ1-1
V gene: TRBV27
clone size: .
CDR3 protein: CASSLSGGLPVSEAFF

J gene: TRBJ2-1
V gene: TRBV6-6
clone size: .
CDR3 protein: CASRAGTGIGGSYNEQFF

J gene: TRBJ2-1
V gene: TRBV7-9
clone size: medium-sized
CDR3 protein: CASSLNRGRYNEQFF

J gene: TRBJ1-4
V gene: TRBV4-2
clone size: .
CDR3 protein: CASSQVGMDERPNEKLFF

J gene: TRBJ2-7
V gene: TRBV6-5
clone size: medium-sized
CDR3 protein: CASSPGGGPYEQYF

J gene: TRBJ2-7
V gene: TRBV20-1
clone size: .
CDR3 protein: CSAREGSVKHEQYF

J gene: TRBJ2-3
V gene: TRBV6-6
clone size: medium-sized
CDR3 protein: CASSGSGRTDTQYF

J gene: TRBJ2-7
V gene: TRBV6-5
clone size: medium-sized
CDR3 protein: CASRQPGQYPHEQYF

J gene: TRBJ2-6
V gene: TRBV18
clone size: .
CDR3 protein: CASSRGGHGANVLTF

J gene: TRBJ1-1
V gene: TRBV6-5
clone size: medium-sized
CDR3 protein: CASSPTGQNTEAFF

J gene: TRBJ1-2
V gene: TRBV18
clone size: .
CDR3 protein: CASSPLRTGTVYGYTF

J gene: TRBJ2-2
V gene: TRBV6-5
clone size: medium-sized
CDR3 protein: CASSPRGIHGELFF

J gene: TRBJ2-7
V gene: TRBV20-1
clone size: medium-sized
CDR3 protein: CSARAPDRSYEQYF

J gene: TRBJ1-5
V gene: TRBV28
clone size: .
CDR3 protein: CASSPRPGVLNQPQHF

J gene: TRBJ2-5
V gene: TRBV7-3
clone size: medium-sized
CDR3 protein: CASSIDREQTQYF

J gene: TRBJ1-4
V gene: TRBV6-5
clone size: medium-sized
CDR3 protein: CASSYVIPGTGDEKLFF

J gene: TRBJ1-1
V gene: TRBV5-4
clone size: .
CDR3 protein: CASSYHTGVNTEAFF

J gene: TRBJ1-6
V gene: TRBV20-1
clone size: medium-sized
CDR3 protein: CSARDRRVPNSPLHF

J gene: TRBJ1-5
V gene: TRBV29-1
clone size: .
CDR3 protein: CSAKGARNQPQHF

J gene: TRBJ1-1
V gene: TRBV7-6
clone size: medium-sized
CDR3 protein: CASSLEQANTEAFF

J gene: TRBJ2-2
V gene: TRBV19
clone size: .
CDR3 protein: CASSIRVRGPNTGELFF

J gene: TRBJ2-2
V gene: TRBV24-1
clone size: .
CDR3 protein: CATEWGTGELFF

J gene: TRBJ2-7
V gene: TRBV5-5
clone size: .
CDR3 protein: CASSLSLASGTYEQYF

J gene: TRBJ1-1
V gene: TRBV19
clone size: .
CDR3 protein: CASRRNRDSHTEAFF

J gene: TRBJ1-1
V gene: TRBV6-5
clone size: .
CDR3 protein: CASRSPKGWNTEAFF

J gene: TRBJ1-6
V gene: TRBV10-3
clone size: .
CDR3 protein: CAISDGVGGSPLHF

J gene: TRBJ1-3
V gene: TRBV12-3/TRBV12-4
clone size: .
CDR3 protein: CASSPVHGGNTIYF

J gene: TRBJ1-4
V gene: TRBV20-1
clone size: .
CDR3 protein: CSAPLPGRNEKLFF